The sequence of this T cell receptor beta chain was determined in a study of OX40 agonist ivuxolimab in advanced cancers. The overall study: Patients were dosed intravenously with ivuxolimab at 0.01 to 10 mg/kg every 2 weeks. Study-wide results and limits: Partial responders receiving 0.1-3.0 mg/kg showed among the lowest clonal expansion.

In the case of this clone: What it recognizes is unknown.

CDR1 is SGHDT and CDR2 is YYEEEE in the germline V gene. After removal of 0 bases from V and 1 base from J, the junction contained 2 bases not matched to a gene. This CDR3 contains 16 residues. Clones were sequenced by immunoSEQ multiplex PCR, and TCRdb holds only the in-frame ones, with some missing. The repertoire holds over 60,000 clones, with about 88% as singletons. The material was CD4+ or CD8+ T cells sorted from blood, obtained in a trial of the OX40 agonist ivuxolimab. The gene calls are TRBV5-6 and TRBJ2-2, with 8 bases lining up with TRBD2. This clonotype was obtained from an adult with an advanced solid tumor such as melanoma, head and neck, liver or kidney cancer. CDR3 in amino acids: CASSLDLAGNTGELFF. The CDR3 bases are TGTGCCAGCAGCTTGGATCTAGCGGGGAACACCGGGGAGCTGTTTTTT.